Below are 20 T cell receptor beta chains sequenced from a single sample in a study of blood T cell repertoires in COVID-19. Sequencing used immunoSEQ multiplex PCR; TCRdb keeps in-frame clones, though not all of them. The table includes a few hundred thousand clones, 65% to 90% detected once. The sequencing sample was made of PBMCs or T cells enriched from blood (not recorded which). All receptors come from a man aged 35 to 55 who had recovered from COVID-19.

CDR3 amino acids: CSGDRGGTDTQYF. The CDR3 nucleotides read TGCAGCGGAGACCGGGGGGGCACAGATACGCAGTATTTT. The chain has TRBV29-1 and TRBJ2-3; 7 bases line up with TRBD2. CDR3 length: 13 residues. The germline gives CDR1 SQVTM, CDR2 ANQGSEA. V lost 7 bases to trimming and J lost 1 base; unmatched junction nucleotides: 5.

The gene calls are TRBV27 and TRBJ2-1; the D is unclear. Per germline, CDR1 MNHEY and CDR2 SMNVEV (reference sequence). V lost 5 bases and J lost 1, with 9 bases in between. The CDR3 sequence is 14 residues long. This CDR3 reads CASSPSRSYNEQFF. The CDR3 coding sequence is TGTGCCAGCAGTCCCTCGCGTTCCTACAATGAGCAGTTCTTC.

This rearrangement joins TRBV24-1 to TRBJ1-4; TRBD1 is a possible D gene (6 bases). Trimming removed 3 bases at V and 4 bases at J, with 11 bases between. The CDR3 spans 15 residues. CDR1 is KGHDR and CDR2 is SFDVKD in the germline V gene. CDR3 sequence reads: CATSDPGQLNEKLFF. In nucleotides, the CDR3 is TGTGCCACCAGTGATCCGGGACAACTTAATGAAAAACTGTTTTTT.

The chain uses TRBV9 and TRBJ2-1; D unresolved. CDR1 SGDLS and CDR2 YYNGEE come from the germline V gene. The CDR3 contains 13 residues. V was cut by 3 bases and J by 6 bases, with 10 bases left in between. The CDR3 spells CASSAQSRNEQFF. CDR3 bases: TGTGCCAGCAGCGCACAAAGTCGCAATGAGCAGTTCTTC.

J is TRBJ1-3 and V is TRBV2, with a weak D call TRBD1 (6 bases). V dropped 6 bases and J dropped 1 base, with 10 bases sitting between them. The CDR3 is made up of 14 amino acids. The germline CDR1 and CDR2 sequences are SNHLY and FYNNEI. Here the CDR3 DNA reads TGTGCCAGCAGAAGAGGGGGATCTGGAAACACCATATATTTT. As protein: CASRRGGSGNTIYF.

CDR3: CAWSERDRGYEQYF. DNA of the CDR3: TGTGCCTGGAGTGAAAGGGACAGGGGCTACGAGCAGTACTTC. The V and J genes are TRBV30 and TRBJ2-7, with TRBD1 matching over 10 bases. The germline V gene encodes CDR1 GTSNPN and CDR2 SVGIG (reference sequence). V lost 1 base to trimming and J lost 3 bases; unmatched junction nucleotides: 3. The CDR3 contains 14 residues.

The chain is built from TRBV30 and TRBJ1-3, with D possibly TRBD1 on 5 matching bases. The CDR3 consists of 16 residues. With 2 bases removed from V and 0 bases from J, the gap between germline ends came to 14 bases. Per germline, CDR1 GTSNPN and CDR2 SVGIG (reference sequence). CDR3 sequence: CAWSSVGAYSGNTIYF. DNA for the CDR3: TGTGCCTGGAGTTCCGTAGGGGCTTACTCTGGAAACACCATATATTTT.

This clone was seen a single time. V gene TRBV7-9 combines with J gene TRBJ2-7; 8 bases are shared with TRBD1. Unmatched junction bases numbered 12, after V lost 4 bases and J lost 1 base. In germline, CDR1 is SEHNR, CDR2 FQNEAQ (reference sequence). The CDR3 length is 17 residues. The CDR3 DNA is TGTGCCAGCAGCTCATATACCGGGACAGGATGGTCCTACGAGCAGTACTTC. It specifies CASSSYTGTGWSYEQYF.

The chain recombines TRBV3-1 (or the pseudogene TRBV3-2) with TRBJ1-4; D remains unclear. Germline CDR1 reads LGHDT; CDR2 reads YNNKEL (reference sequence). The CDR3 runs 13 residues. Trimming removed 0 bases at V and 10 bases at J, with 9 bases between. CDR3 in amino acids: CASSQDRGGKLFF. DNA for the CDR3: TGTGCCAGCAGCCAAGATCGGGGAGGAAAACTGTTTTTT.

V is TRBV19 and J is TRBJ2-5; TRBD2 matches 7 bases. Per germline, CDR1 LNHDA and CDR2 SQIVND (reference sequence). The J segment lost 1 base and the V segment lost 5 bases, leaving 4 bases of the junction unmatched. The CDR3 runs to 14 residues. The CDR3 DNA follows: TGTGCCAGTAGTGGGTGGGAGGGCCAAGAGACCCAGTACTTC. It encodes CASSGWEGQETQYF.

The chain couples TRBV5-4 to TRBJ2-3, with a tentative D call TRBD2 (7 bases). From germline, CDR1 is SGHNT and CDR2 YYREEE (reference sequence). This CDR3 spans 14 amino acids. V lost 4 bases and J 7 bases, leaving 16 bases between the germline ends. The CDR3 spells CASSPVGGPYTQYF. CDR3 bases: TGTGCCAGCAGCCCGGTGGGGGGGCCTTATACGCAGTATTTT.

This clone was seen only a few times. The chain joins TRBV11-1 to TRBJ1-6, with a weak D call TRBD1 (6 bases). Trimming stripped 5 bases from V and 10 bases from J, with 18 bases between. Germline loops: CDR1 SGHAT, CDR2 FQDESV (reference sequence). The CDR3 contains 15 residues. The CDR3 spells CASSTYRDRGSPLHF. The CDR3 nucleotides read TGTGCCAGCAGCACGTACAGGGATAGGGGATCACCCCTCCACTTT.

The V call is TRBV6-4, the J call TRBJ2-3; TRBD1 agrees at 8 bases. CDR1 is MRHNA, CDR2 SNTAGT, per germline. There are 14 residues in the CDR3. V lost 8 bases and J lost 0; bases outside the gene matches: 4. Here the CDR3 DNA reads TGTGCCAGCCGACAGGGGATTAGCACAGATACGCAGTATTTT. Translating gives CASRQGISTDTQYF.

The sample holds one count of this clone. The rearrangement uses TRBV12-5 and TRBJ2-7; TRBD1 might be the D (5 bases). The CDR3 is 15 amino acids. The germline CDR1 and CDR2 sequences are LGHNT and FRNRAP. Trimming stripped 4 bases from V and 5 bases from J, with 18 bases between. The chain's CDR3 is CASGSFAGMRNEQYF. As DNA, the CDR3 is TGTGCTAGTGGTTCGTTTGCAGGGATGAGAAACGAGCAGTACTTC.

This clone came up once. The chain carries TRBV7-8 and TRBJ1-6, with no clear D. The CDR3 has 16 amino acids. V was trimmed by 0 bases and J by 1 base, leaving 7 bases between them. Germline CDR1 and CDR2: SGHVS and FQNEAQ. In nucleotides, the CDR3 is TGTGCCAGCAGCTTAGCGGGCAGATCCTATAATTCACCCCTCCACTTT. Its protein is CASSLAGRSYNSPLHF.

This chain uses TRBV27 with TRBJ2-1; TRBD2 matches 7 bases. From germline, CDR1 is MNHEY and CDR2 SMNVEV (reference sequence). The CDR3 is 17 residues long. With V trimmed by 7 bases and J by 6 bases, 18 bases remained unmatched. DNA of the CDR3: TGTGCCAGCACCACTAGGTGGGGGACTACTGCAGGCAATGAGCAGTTCTTC. Translating it yields CASTTRWGTTAGNEQFF.

The rearrangement uses TRBV4-1 and TRBJ1-1; the D is unclear. The CDR3 loop spans 14 amino acids. The germline V and J ends were trimmed by 2 bases and 1 base, with 8 bases remaining between them. Germline values: CDR1 MGHRA, CDR2 YSYEKL. The CDR3 protein is CASSQRNSNTEAFF. The CDR3 DNA follows: TGCGCCAGCAGCCAACGAAACTCGAACACTGAAGCTTTCTTT.

This sequence joins TRBV4-2 and TRBJ1-4, with D possibly being TRBD1 (6 bases). The CDR3 contains 15 residues. Trimming stripped 0 bases from V and 3 bases from J, with 8 bases between. Germline CDR1 reads LGHNA; CDR2 reads YNFKEQ. The CDR3 loop is CASSQDQGSNEKLFF. In nucleotides, the CDR3 is TGTGCCAGCAGCCAAGACCAGGGGTCTAATGAAAAACTGTTTTTT.

This chain links TRBV11-3 with TRBJ2-5; 7 positions agree with TRBD1. CDR1 SGHNT and CDR2 YENEEA come from the germline V gene. J gave up 0 bases and V 1 base, and 8 bases lay outside the gene matches. The CDR3 extends over 17 amino acids. The CDR3 nucleotides are TGTGCCAGCAGCTTAGGCATACAGGGGACGCACCAAGAGACCCAGTACTTC. It encodes CASSLGIQGTHQETQYF. Based on the CDR3 plus reference TRBV11-3 and TRBJ2-5, the full variable domain is EAGVVQSPRYKIIEKKQPVAFWCNPISGHNTLYWYLQNLGQGPELLIRYENEEAVDDSQLPKDRFSAERLKGVDSTLKIQPAELGDSAVYLCASSLGIQGTHQETQYFGPGTRLLVL.

The chain has TRBV27 and TRBJ1-2, with D perhaps TRBD1 (5 bases). The V gene's germline CDR1 is MNHEY and CDR2 SMNVEV (reference sequence). Trimming left V 3 bases short and J 8 bases short, with 13 bases between. This CDR3 has 13 amino acids. As DNA, the CDR3 is TGTGCCAGCAGTTTCGACAGCGTTATGGGCTACACCTTC. It is translated as CASSFDSVMGYTF.